These T cell receptor beta chains were read from a single sample in a study of T cell repertoires in cytomegalovirus infection. TCRdb fed the reads into MiXCR, producing one record per CDR3 protein. Of some 150,000 distinct CDR3 sequences in the sample, around 22% were seen once. Sequencing was done on a sample of PBMCs. The receptors derive from a human donor in good health (CMV status not recorded). Some clones in this sample may be carry-over from other donors' samples. CDR3s leave out the opening cysteine and the closing phenylalanine or tryptophan. A D gene is named only where the DNA matches it firmly.

D gene,V gene,CDR3 protein
.,TRBV6-5,ASRGGLSNQPQH
.,TRBV7-3,ASSWVGEGDTQY
.,TRBV30,AWTLDTGAEAF
.,TRBV9,ASSVNPRETQY
TRBD1,TRBV28,ASSLDRPAWSSYEQY
.,TRBV6-2/TRBV6-3,ASSYSTTPPYEQY
TRBD1,TRBV7-9,ASSAGTGTYGYT
TRBD1,TRBV28,ASKRQGVDEQY
.,TRBV28,ASIGWRQETQY
.,TRBV2,ASSPQSRATEQY
.,TRBV6-1,ASGQGSETQY
.,TRBV28,ASSLWTVYGYT
.,TRBV3-1,ASRAGTVYGYT
.,TRBV27,ASSLIAAQETQY
.,TRBV19,ASSIYSRSYGYT
TRBD1,TRBV6-1,ASSRHAGTGEGTGELF
TRBD1,TRBV19,ATAQGTNTGELF
.,TRBV12-3/TRBV12-4,ASSPGAGRYTGELF
.,TRBV7-2,ASTLAGQSQPQH
TRBD2,TRBV2,ASSERTSGRRDNEQF
.,TRBV19,ASSIQGTGGANVLT
TRBD2,TRBV7-8,ASSFLLAGSESSTDTQY
.,TRBV28,ASSRPWDDTEAF
.,TRBV11-2,ASSSEAYRSSYNKQF
TRBD1,TRBV19,ASRGDRGHKQY
.,TRBV27,ASSLQGLGNQPQH
TRBD2,TRBV19,ASSIAGLAASYEQY
TRBD1,TRBV28,ASSLRGGTGDLF
TRBD1,TRBV7-2,ASSPGQGGTEAF
.,TRBV7-9,ASSSRGGGTDTQY
.,TRBV2,ASRRETGKNIQY
.,TRBV12-3/TRBV12-4,ASNLQGLNTEAF
.,TRBV29-1,SVVGDTIY
.,TRBV4-1,ASSHDETGAYEQY
TRBD1,TRBV7-2,ASSDRGDNEQF
TRBD1,TRBV7-2,ASSSSPQGFREKLF
.,TRBV6-5,ASSDWGFNEQF
TRBD2,TRBV23-1,ASPTSGIYEQY
TRBD1,TRBV6-5,ASSYTGGPSSGQPQH
.,TRBV7-7,ASSLAHHTGELF
TRBD1,TRBV6-8,ASSYSGTGTYEQY
TRBD2,TRBV30,AWSSLAGGTDTQY
.,TRBV5-4,ASSGGRHQETQY
TRBD1,TRBV27,ASSFRQGIEQY
TRBD1,TRBV7-8,ASSLLGQLNEKLF
TRBD1,TRBV6-1,ASSALPGTGNNSPLH
.,TRBV12-3/TRBV12-4,ASSISAAEQY
TRBD1,TRBV19,ASSTPGQGSEQF